The following is a T cell receptor beta chain sequence with its context. The CDR3 is 17 residues long. The trim removed 6 bases at V and 0 bases at J, leaving 10 bases unmatched. CDR1 SGHNT and CDR2 YENEEA come from the germline V gene. The data are from a study of cytomegalovirus exposure and HLA in healthy donors. With 60 Vbeta and 13 Jbeta primers, the PCR was carried out. Libraries were prepared by immunoSEQ multiplex PCR; TCRdb keeps only in-frame clonotypes and omits some of them. In total, the table holds 100,000 to 150,000 clones. The chain joins TRBV11-3 to TRBJ2-1, with 8 bases that match TRBD2. Material for sequencing was PBMCs. The origin of this receptor is a man under 40 in good health and CMV-seronegative. In DNA form, the CDR3 reads TGTGCCAGCAGTCCGGGCCTAGCGGGCCCCTCCTACAATGAGCAGTTCTTC. Translating gives CASSPGLAGPSYNEQFF.